This T cell receptor (beta chain) emerged from a study of cytomegalovirus exposure and HLA in healthy donors. Study findings and constraints: Further analysis, carried out later, found HLA-associated TCR beta chains more clonally expanded than equally common other chains. Presence/absence analyses rested on an assumption that sequencing depth was roughly uniform across donors.

As for this clone: The antigen is unknown.

Unmatched junction bases numbered 13, after V lost 2 bases and J lost 9 bases. Germline CDR1 SQVTM, CDR2 ANQGSEA. The CDR3 consists of 16 residues. 13 Jbeta primers and 60 Vbeta primers were used for the PCR. Method: immunoSEQ multiplex PCR; TCRdb's copy keeps in-frame clones and lacks some. The table includes more than 50,000 clones, 65% to 80% detected once. The sequence was collected from a female donor in good health and CMV-seronegative. This chain uses TRBV29-1 with TRBJ2-1, with TRBD2 matching over 10 bases. The source material was PBMCs. The CDR3 spells CSVEPLLAGMFGEQFF. The CDR3 DNA reads as TGCAGCGTTGAACCCCTACTAGCGGGAATGTTTGGTGAGCAGTTCTTC.